This section outlines one TCR beta chain sequence together with its context. What it recognizes is unknown. The CDR3 runs to 13 residues. V was shortened by 10 bases and J by 0 bases, with 10 bases between the two germline ends. CDR1 ENHRY and CDR2 SYGVKD come from the germline V gene. Assay: immunoSEQ multiplex PCR; the TCRdb copy retains only in-frame clones and omits some. This sample yields some 130,000 clones, of which more than 70% are seen a single time; approximately 1.7% belongs to the top ten. The data originate from a study of T cells in localized non-small cell lung cancer. Study observations and caveats: Among the tissues sampled, uninvolved adjacent lung had the highest T cell clonality, above tumor. A median of about 58 of the top 100 tumor clones appeared in adjacent lung, which was paired and uninvolved.

This sample comprised peripheral blood, obtained before any cancer treatment. The J gene is TRBJ1-3, the V gene TRBV10-3; the D is unclear. The TCR sequence derives from a female donor older than 55 with stage I lung adenocarcinoma. Here the CDR3 reads CATRLGSGNTIYF. The CDR3 region has the DNA TGTGCCACCCGGCTGGGCTCTGGAAACACCATATATTTT.